This section outlines one T cell receptor beta chain sequence together with its context. Antigen: not known. These data belong to a study of cytomegalovirus exposure and HLA in healthy donors. General study points: Researchers counted 164 TCR beta chains as cytomegalovirus-associated. Productive rates of about 87% or about 30% were seen for most TCR beta V segments in an earlier analysis.

The CDR3 length is 15 residues. Germline lookup yields CDR1 MNHNS and CDR2 SASEGT. Germline trimming cut 2 bases from V and 6 bases from J; bases unmatched to any gene: 8. With 60 Vbeta and 13 Jbeta primers, the PCR was carried out. Clones were sequenced by immunoSEQ multiplex PCR, and TCRdb holds only the in-frame ones, with some missing. The table lists under 200,000 clones, roughly three quarters of them singletons, with 6.5% to 9% in the top ten. The chain couples TRBV6-1 to TRBJ1-2; TRBD1 matches 8 bases. Material: PBMCs. The TCR originated in a woman in her forties in good health and CMV-seropositive. CDR3 in DNA: TGTGCCAGCAGTGAAAGGAAAGGCAGGGGGCATGGCTACACCTTC. It specifies CASSERKGRGHGYTF.